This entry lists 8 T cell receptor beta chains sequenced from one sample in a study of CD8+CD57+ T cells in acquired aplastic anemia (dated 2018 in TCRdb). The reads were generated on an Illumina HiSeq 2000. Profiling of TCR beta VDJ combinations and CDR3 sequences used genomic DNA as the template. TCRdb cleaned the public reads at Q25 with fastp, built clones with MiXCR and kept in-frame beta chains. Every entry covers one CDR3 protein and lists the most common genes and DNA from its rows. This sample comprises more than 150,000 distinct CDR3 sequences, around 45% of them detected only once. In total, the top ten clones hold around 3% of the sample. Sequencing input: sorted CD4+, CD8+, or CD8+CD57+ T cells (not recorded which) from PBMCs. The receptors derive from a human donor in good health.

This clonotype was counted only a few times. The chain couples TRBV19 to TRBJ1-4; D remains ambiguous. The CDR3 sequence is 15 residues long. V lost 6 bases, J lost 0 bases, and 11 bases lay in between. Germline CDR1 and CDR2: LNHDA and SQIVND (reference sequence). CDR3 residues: CASRMAGSTNEKLFF. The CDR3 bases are TGTGCCAGTAGGATGGCAGGCTCAACTAATGAAAAACTGTTTTTT.

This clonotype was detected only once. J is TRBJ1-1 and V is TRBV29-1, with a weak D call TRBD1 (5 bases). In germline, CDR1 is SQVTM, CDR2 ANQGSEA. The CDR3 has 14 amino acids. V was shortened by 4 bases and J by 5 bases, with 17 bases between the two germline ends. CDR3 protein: CSVGGQGVRTEAFF. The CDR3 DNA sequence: TGCAGCGTTGGAGGGCAGGGTGTAAGGACTGAAGCTTTCTTT.

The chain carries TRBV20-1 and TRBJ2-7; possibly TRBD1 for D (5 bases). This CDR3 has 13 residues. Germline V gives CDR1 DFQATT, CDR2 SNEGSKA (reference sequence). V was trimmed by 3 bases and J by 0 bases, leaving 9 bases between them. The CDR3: CSASPDTSYEQYF. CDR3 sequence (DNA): TGCAGTGCTAGTCCGGACACCTCCTACGAGCAGTACTTC.

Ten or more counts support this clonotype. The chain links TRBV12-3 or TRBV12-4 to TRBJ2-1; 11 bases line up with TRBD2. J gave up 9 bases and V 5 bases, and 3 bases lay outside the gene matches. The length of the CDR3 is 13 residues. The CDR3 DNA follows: TGTGCCAGCAGTATACTAGCGGGAGTTGAGCAGTTCTTC. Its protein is CASSILAGVEQFF.

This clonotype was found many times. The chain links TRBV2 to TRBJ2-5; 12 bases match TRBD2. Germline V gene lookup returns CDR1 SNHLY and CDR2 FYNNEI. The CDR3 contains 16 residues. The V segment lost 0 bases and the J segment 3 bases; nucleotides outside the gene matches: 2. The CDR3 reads CASSEARLAGEETQYF. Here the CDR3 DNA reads TGTGCCAGCAGTGAAGCGAGACTAGCGGGAGAAGAGACCCAGTACTTC.

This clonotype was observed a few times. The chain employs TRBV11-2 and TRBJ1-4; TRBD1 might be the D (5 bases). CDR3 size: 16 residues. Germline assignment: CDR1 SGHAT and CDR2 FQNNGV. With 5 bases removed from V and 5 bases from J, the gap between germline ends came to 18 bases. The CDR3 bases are TGTGCCAGCAGCCCTAACCGGAGGGACGGGAATGAAAAACTGTTTTTT. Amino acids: CASSPNRRDGNEKLFF.

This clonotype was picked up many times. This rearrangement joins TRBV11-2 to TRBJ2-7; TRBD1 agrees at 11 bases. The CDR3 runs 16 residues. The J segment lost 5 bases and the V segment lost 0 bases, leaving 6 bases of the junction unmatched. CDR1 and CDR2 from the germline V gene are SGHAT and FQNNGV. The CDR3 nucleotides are TGTGCCAGCAGCTTAGAACGGGACAGGGGGTTCCACGAGCAGTACTTC. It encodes CASSLERDRGFHEQYF.

CDR3 protein: CASSFSGTEGETQYF. CDR3 DNA sequence: TGTGCCAGCAGCTTTAGCGGGACTGAGGGCGAGACCCAGTACTTC. V gene TRBV7-2 combines with J gene TRBJ2-5; TRBD2 agrees at 8 bases. The V segment lost 3 bases and the J segment 5 bases; nucleotides outside the gene matches: 8. The CDR3 loop spans 15 amino acids. Germline V CDR1 and CDR2: SGHTA, FQGNSA.